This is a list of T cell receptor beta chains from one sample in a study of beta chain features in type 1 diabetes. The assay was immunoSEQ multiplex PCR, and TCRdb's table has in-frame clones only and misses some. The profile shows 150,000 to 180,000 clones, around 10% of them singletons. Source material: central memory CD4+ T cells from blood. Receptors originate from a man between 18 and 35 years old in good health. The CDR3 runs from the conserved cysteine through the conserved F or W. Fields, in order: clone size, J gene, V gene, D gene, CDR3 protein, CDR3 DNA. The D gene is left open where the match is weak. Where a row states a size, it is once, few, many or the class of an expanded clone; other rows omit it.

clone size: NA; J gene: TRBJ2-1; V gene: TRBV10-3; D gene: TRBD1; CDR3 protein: CAIRTGFYNEQFF; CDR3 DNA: TGTGCCATCAGGACAGGGTTCTACAATGAGCAGTTCTTC
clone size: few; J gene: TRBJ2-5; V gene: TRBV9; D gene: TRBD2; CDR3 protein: CASSASSGGALETQYF; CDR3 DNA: TGTGCCAGCAGCGCCTCTAGCGGGGGGGCCCTGGAGACCCAGTACTTC
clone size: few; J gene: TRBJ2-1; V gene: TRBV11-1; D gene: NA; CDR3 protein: CASSLGQATYNEQFF; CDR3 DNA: TGTGCCAGCAGCTTAGGCCAGGCCACCTACAATGAGCAGTTCTTC
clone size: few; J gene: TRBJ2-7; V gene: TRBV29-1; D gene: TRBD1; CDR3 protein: CSVAPPQGAGYEQYF; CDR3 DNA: TGCAGCGTTGCCCCACCACAGGGGGCTGGCTACGAGCAGTACTTC
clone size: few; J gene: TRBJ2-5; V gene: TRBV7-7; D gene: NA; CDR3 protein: CASSRRTASQETQYF; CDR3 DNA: TGTGCCAGCAGCCGAAGGACTGCTTCTCAAGAGACCCAGTACTTC
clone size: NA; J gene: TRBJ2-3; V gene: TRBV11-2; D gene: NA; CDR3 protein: CASSLNRAEKQYF; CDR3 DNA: TGTGCCAGCAGCTTAAACCGAGCGGAGAAGCAGTATTTT
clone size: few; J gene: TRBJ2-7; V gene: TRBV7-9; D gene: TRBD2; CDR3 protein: CASSLAKTSGSSYEQYF; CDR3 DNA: TGTGCCAGCAGCTTAGCCAAAACTAGCGGGAGCTCCTACGAGCAGTACTTC
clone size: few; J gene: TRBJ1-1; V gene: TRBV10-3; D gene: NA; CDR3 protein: CAMSIGRGATNTEAFF; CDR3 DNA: TGTGCCATGTCTATTGGACGAGGAGCCACGAACACTGAAGCTTTCTTT
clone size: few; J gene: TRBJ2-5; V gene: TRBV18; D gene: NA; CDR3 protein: CASSSGETQYF; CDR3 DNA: TGTGCCAGCTCAAGTGGGGAGACCCAGTACTTC
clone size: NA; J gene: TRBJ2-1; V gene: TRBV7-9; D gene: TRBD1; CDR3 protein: CASIRQGAWNEQFF; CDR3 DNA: TGTGCCAGCATAAGACAGGGGGCTTGGAATGAGCAGTTCTTC
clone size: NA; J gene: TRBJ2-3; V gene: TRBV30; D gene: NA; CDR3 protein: CAWSVSLAQYF; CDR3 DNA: TGTGCCTGGAGTGTTTCCCTAGCGCAGTATTTT
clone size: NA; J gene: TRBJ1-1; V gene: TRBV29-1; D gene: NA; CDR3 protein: CSVGERGNTEAFF; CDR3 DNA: TGCAGCGTTGGGGAGCGGGGTAACACTGAAGCTTTCTTT
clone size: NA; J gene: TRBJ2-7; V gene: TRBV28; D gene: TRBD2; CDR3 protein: CASRKGGSYEQYF; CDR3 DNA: TGTGCCAGCAGGAAGGGCGGGAGCTACGAGCAGTACTTC
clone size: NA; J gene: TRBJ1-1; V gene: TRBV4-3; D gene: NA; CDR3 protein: CASSQGTSGTYGDAFF; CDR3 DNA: TGCGCCAGCAGCCAGGGTACCTCCGGGACTTACGGGGACGCTTTCTTT
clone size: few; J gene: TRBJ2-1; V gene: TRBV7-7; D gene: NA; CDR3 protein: CASTLRGASRYNEQFF; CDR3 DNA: TGTGCCAGCACCCTAAGGGGGGCTAGCCGGTACAATGAGCAGTTCTTC
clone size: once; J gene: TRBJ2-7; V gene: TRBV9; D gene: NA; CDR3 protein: CASSPVSYSYEQYF; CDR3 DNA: TGTGCCAGCAGCCCGGTATCCTACTCCTACGAGCAGTACTTC
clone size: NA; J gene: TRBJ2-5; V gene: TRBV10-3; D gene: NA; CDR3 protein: CAISDQGKGQETQYF; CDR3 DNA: TGTGCCATCAGTGACCAGGGGAAAGGACAAGAGACCCAGTACTTC
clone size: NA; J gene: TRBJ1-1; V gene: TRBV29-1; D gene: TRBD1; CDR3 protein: CSVPGTGGEEAFF; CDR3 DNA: TGCAGCGTTCCCGGGACAGGGGGAGAGGAAGCTTTCTTT
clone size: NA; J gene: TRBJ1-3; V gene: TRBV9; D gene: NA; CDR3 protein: CASSVVSGGRNTIYF; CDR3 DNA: TGTGCCAGCAGCGTAGTGTCCGGGGGGAGAAACACCATATATTTT